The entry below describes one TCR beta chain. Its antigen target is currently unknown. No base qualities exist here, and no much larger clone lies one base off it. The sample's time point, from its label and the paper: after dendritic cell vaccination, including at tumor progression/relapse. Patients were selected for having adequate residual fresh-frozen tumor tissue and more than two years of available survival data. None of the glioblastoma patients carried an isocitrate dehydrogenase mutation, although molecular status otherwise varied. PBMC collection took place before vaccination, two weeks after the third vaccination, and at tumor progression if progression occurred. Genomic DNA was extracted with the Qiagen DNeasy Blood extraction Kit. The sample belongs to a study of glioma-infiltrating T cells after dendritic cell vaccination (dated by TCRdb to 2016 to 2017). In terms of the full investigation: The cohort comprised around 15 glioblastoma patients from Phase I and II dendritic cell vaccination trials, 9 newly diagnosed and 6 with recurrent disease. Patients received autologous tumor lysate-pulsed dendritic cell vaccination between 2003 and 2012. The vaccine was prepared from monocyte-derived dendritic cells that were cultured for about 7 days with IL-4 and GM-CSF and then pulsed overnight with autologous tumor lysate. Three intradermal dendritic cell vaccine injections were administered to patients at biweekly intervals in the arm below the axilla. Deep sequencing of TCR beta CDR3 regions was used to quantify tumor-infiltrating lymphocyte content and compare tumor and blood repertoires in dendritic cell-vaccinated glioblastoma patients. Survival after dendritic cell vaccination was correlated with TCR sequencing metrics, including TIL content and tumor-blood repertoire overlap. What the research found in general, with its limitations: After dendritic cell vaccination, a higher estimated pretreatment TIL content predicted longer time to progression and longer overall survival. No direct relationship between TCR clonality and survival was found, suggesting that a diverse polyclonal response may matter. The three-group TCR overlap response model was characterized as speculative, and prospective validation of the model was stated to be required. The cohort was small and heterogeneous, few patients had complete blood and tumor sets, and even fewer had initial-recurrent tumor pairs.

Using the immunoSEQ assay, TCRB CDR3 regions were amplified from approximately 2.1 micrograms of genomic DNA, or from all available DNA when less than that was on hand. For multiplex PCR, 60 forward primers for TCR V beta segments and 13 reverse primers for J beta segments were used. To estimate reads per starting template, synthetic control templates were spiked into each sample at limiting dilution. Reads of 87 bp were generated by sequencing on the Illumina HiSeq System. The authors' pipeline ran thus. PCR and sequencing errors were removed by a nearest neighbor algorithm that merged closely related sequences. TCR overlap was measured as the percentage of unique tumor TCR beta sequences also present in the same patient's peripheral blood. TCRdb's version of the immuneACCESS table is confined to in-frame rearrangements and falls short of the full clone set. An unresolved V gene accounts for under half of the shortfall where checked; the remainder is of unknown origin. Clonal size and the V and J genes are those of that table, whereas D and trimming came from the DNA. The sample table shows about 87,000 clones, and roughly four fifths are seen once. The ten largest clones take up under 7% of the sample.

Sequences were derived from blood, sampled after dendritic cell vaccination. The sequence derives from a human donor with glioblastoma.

The nucleotides are TGTGCCAGCAGCATAACAGGGAGAGCTGGCTACACCTTC. Protein translation: CASSITGRAGYTF. The chain links TRBV5-4 with TRBJ1-2, with TRBD1 perhaps the D gene, on 6 matching bases. The CDR1 and CDR2 encoded by the germline V gene (reference sequence) are SGHNT and YYREEE. Spanning cysteine to phenylalanine, the CDR3 consists of 13 amino acids. Here the CDR3 DNA is all that survives: 39 bases in frame from base 1. V is clipped by 4 bases and J by 7 bases, and the sequence between their germline boundaries is 14 bases long.